The rows below give T cell receptor beta chains drawn from one sample of a study of OX40 agonist ivuxolimab in advanced cancers. The method was immunoSEQ multiplex PCR; TCRdb's version includes in-frame clones alone and lacks a portion of them. The sample includes about 61,000 clones, about 86% seen only once; the top ten take less than 0.6%. Sequenced here: CD4+ or CD8+ T cells sorted from blood, sampled in a trial of the OX40 agonist ivuxolimab. These receptor sequences come from an adult with an advanced solid tumor such as melanoma, head and neck, liver or kidney cancer. Both conserved end residues are part of each CDR3. Each record gives: V gene, D gene, J gene, clone size, CDR3 protein, CDR3 DNA. A D gene is named only where the DNA matches it firmly. Clone size, where shown, is once, few, many, or a class for clones that have expanded.

TRBV5-1	-	TRBJ2-1	-	CASRGGVEQFF	TGCGCCAGCAGGGGGGGCGTTGAGCAGTTCTTC
TRBV11-1	TRBD2	TRBJ2-3	-	CASSLGPAGITDTQYF	TGTGCCAGCAGCTTAGGTCCAGCGGGGATAACAGATACGCAGTATTTT
TRBV7-9	-	TRBJ2-3	-	CASSLVTWAGGDTQYF	TGTGCCAGCAGCTTAGTGACTTGGGCAGGGGGGGATACGCAGTATTTT
TRBV19	-	TRBJ2-5	few	CASSMRGKGGQETQYF	TGTGCCAGTAGTATGCGAGGGAAGGGGGGACAAGAGACCCAGTACTTC
TRBV28	TRBD2	TRBJ2-3	-	CASRLAGGTDTQYF	TGTGCCAGCAGACTAGCGGGGGGGACAGATACGCAGTATTTT
TRBV19	-	TRBJ1-1	-	CASRDRGIYEAFF	TGTGCCAGTAGGGACAGAGGGATCTATGAAGCTTTCTTT
TRBV19	TRBD1	TRBJ1-1	-	CASSTPTGGRNTEAFF	TGTGCCAGTAGTACCCCGACAGGGGGACGAAACACTGAAGCTTTCTTT
TRBV7-9	-	TRBJ1-4	once	CASSLSPTNEKLFF	TGTGCCAGCAGCTTAAGCCCCACTAATGAAAAACTGTTTTTT
TRBV15	TRBD2	TRBJ2-4	-	CATSPSAGVVGVIQYF	TGTGCCACCAGCCCAAGTGCGGGAGTGGTGGGAGTCATTCAGTACTTC
TRBV5-5	TRBD1	TRBJ2-5	-	CASSPGQGSFGETQYF	TGTGCCAGCAGCCCGGGACAGGGAAGTTTCGGAGAGACCCAGTACTTC
TRBV10-3	-	TRBJ1-1	-	CAISQQGAEAFF	TGTGCCATCAGTCAACAGGGAGCTGAAGCTTTCTTT
TRBV5-1	-	TRBJ2-1	-	CASRNRDNEQFF	TGCGCCAGCAGAAACAGGGACAACGAGCAGTTCTTC
TRBV5-8	TRBD1	TRBJ2-4	-	CASSLTGTGGKNIQYF	TGTGCCAGCAGCTTAACCGGGACAGGGGGCAAAAACATTCAGTACTTC
TRBV6-1	-	TRBJ1-6	-	CASSERVWESSPLHF	TGTGCCAGCAGTGAACGGGTCTGGGAGAGTTCACCCCTCCACTTT
TRBV5-1	-	TRBJ2-5	-	CASSLDGDSGETQYF	TGCGCCAGCAGCTTGGATGGGGATTCGGGGGAGACCCAGTACTTC
TRBV5-1	TRBD1	TRBJ1-4	-	CASSPGQGTNEKLFF	TGCGCCAGCAGCCCCGGACAGGGAACTAATGAAAAACTGTTTTTT
TRBV7-2	TRBD2	TRBJ2-3	-	CASSLRGAASGTGTDTQYF	TGTGCCAGCAGCTTAAGAGGCGCGGCTAGCGGGACTGGCACAGATACGCAGTATTTT
TRBV5-4	TRBD1	TRBJ1-2	once	CASSSPGGGYTF	TGTGCCAGCAGCTCCCCAGGGGGCGGCTACACCTTC
TRBV11-3	TRBD1	TRBJ2-3	-	CASSSGQDSTDTQYF	TGTGCCAGCAGCTCTGGACAGGACAGCACAGATACGCAGTATTTT
TRBV30	TRBD1	TRBJ2-6	-	CARAGTASSGANVLTF	TGTGCCCGAGCCGGGACAGCAAGCTCTGGGGCCAACGTCCTGACTTTC
TRBV5-4	TRBD2	TRBJ2-3	-	CASREGGGGTDTQYF	TGTGCCAGCCGCGAGGGCGGGGGGGGCACAGATACGCAGTATTTT
TRBV27	-	TRBJ2-7	-	CASSLLGGYEQYF	TGTGCCAGCAGTTTATTAGGGGGCTACGAGCAGTACTTC
TRBV10-2	-	TRBJ1-1	-	CASRKTQTEGAFF	TGCGCCAGCAGGAAAACCCAGACAGAGGGAGCTTTCTTT
TRBV7-9	-	TRBJ1-1	-	CASSSEWNTEAFF	TGTGCCAGCAGCTCGGAATGGAACACTGAAGCTTTCTTT
TRBV27	TRBD2	TRBJ2-7	-	CASSLGTGGGEQYF	TGTGCCAGCAGTTTGGGAACCGGGGGGGGAGAGCAGTACTTC
TRBV6-5	-	TRBJ1-1	-	CASSSRVLKDTEAFF	TGTGCCAGCAGTTCCAGGGTTTTGAAGGACACTGAAGCTTTCTTT
TRBV2	-	TRBJ2-7	-	CASSDVGPRADF	TGTGCCAGCAGTGACGTAGGGCCTAGGGCCGACTTC
TRBV5-4	-	TRBJ1-2	-	CASSLGAGKNYGYTF	TGTGCCAGCAGCTTGGGGGCAGGGAAGAACTATGGCTACACCTTC
TRBV9	-	TRBJ1-6	-	CASSVGRSSYNSPLHF	TGTGCCAGCAGCGTAGGACGTAGCTCCTATAATTCACCCCTCCACTTT